These T cell receptor beta chains were read from a single sample in a study of cytomegalovirus exposure and HLA in healthy donors. The assay was immunoSEQ multiplex PCR, and TCRdb's table has in-frame clones only and misses some. Of 150,000 to 250,000 clones in the sample, over 75% were seen once. The sample consisted of PBMCs. These receptors all come from a boy between 2 and 10 years old in good health and CMV-seronegative. Both conserved end residues are part of each CDR3. A D gene is named only where the DNA matches it firmly. The size entry is marked missing in some rows and otherwise reads once, few, many or a size class.

.,12,TRBJ1-5,TRBV27,.,TGTGCCAGCTGCACCGGGAATCAGCCCCAGCATTTT,CASCTGNQPQHF
.,14,TRBJ1-1,TRBV5-5,.,TGTGCCAGCAGCTTGGCCGCAGGCCTCACTGAAGCTTTCTTT,CASSLAAGLTEAFF
.,12,TRBJ1-1,TRBV18,.,TGTGCCAGCTCCCCCCTAGGCACTGAAGCTTTCTTT,CASSPLGTEAFF
.,14,TRBJ2-3,TRBV9,.,TGTGCCAGCAGCGTAGAGGACTTCACAGATACGCAGTATTTT,CASSVEDFTDTQYF
.,17,TRBJ1-2,TRBV7-9,TRBD1,TGTGCCAGCAGCTCGACGACAGGGGGCGCAGATGACTATGGCTACACCTTC,CASSSTTGGADDYGYTF
.,13,TRBJ1-1,TRBV10-3,TRBD1,TGTGCCATCAGTGCAAGGGACAGAGATGAAGCTTTCTTT,CAISARDRDEAFF
.,16,TRBJ1-3,TRBV7-6,.,TGTGCCGGCAGCTTAGGGGGACTAATCTCTGGAAACACCATATATTTT,CAGSLGGLISGNTIYF
.,13,TRBJ1-2,TRBV10-3,TRBD1,TGTGCCATCAGTGATTGGGACAGGGGAGGCTACACCTTC,CAISDWDRGGYTF
.,17,TRBJ2-5,TRBV9,TRBD1,TGTGCCAGCAGCGTAGAGCTAAAGACAGGGGGCGGTGAGACCCAGTACTTC,CASSVELKTGGGETQYF
once,11,TRBJ1-2,TRBV20-1,.,TGCAGTGCTACCGAGATCTATGGCTACACCTTC,CSATEIYGYTF
.,15,TRBJ2-1,TRBV6-5,.,TGTGCCAGCAGCACCTGGGGGGGGCCTGACAATGAGCAGTTCTTC,CASSTWGGPDNEQFF
once,16,TRBJ1-2,TRBV6-1,.,TGTGCCAGCAGTGGGGGGGGGACACCTGGATACTATGGCTACACCTTC,CASSGGGTPGYYGYTF
once,17,TRBJ1-1,TRBV28,.,TGTGCCAGCAGTTTATACGGACCTACTAGGGGGACCACTGAAGCTTTCTTT,CASSLYGPTRGTTEAFF
.,14,TRBJ2-7,TRBV7-9,.,TGTGCCAGCAGCTTGCTAGACCCCTCCTACGAGCAGTACTTC,CASSLLDPSYEQYF
.,14,TRBJ2-7,TRBV5-4,.,TGTGCCAGCAGCTTTCCACAGCTCTCCTACGAGCAGTACTTC,CASSFPQLSYEQYF
.,15,TRBJ1-5,TRBV12-5,TRBD1,TGTGCTAGTGCCCGACAGGGCTATAGCAATCAGCCCCAGCATTTT,CASARQGYSNQPQHF
.,16,TRBJ2-7,TRBV6-6,.,TGTGCCAGCAGTTACTCTCGGGACACACCAACCTACGAGCAGTACTTC,CASSYSRDTPTYEQYF
.,18,TRBJ1-3,TRBV5-6,.,TGTGCCAGCAGCGGTGGGCGGGGCTTAACTTTCTCTGGAAACACCATATATTTT,CASSGGRGLTFSGNTIYF
.,13,TRBJ1-1,TRBV13,.,TGTGCCAGCAGCTTAAACAGGGCCCGCGAAGCTTTCTTT,CASSLNRAREAFF
.,17,TRBJ2-1,TRBV19,TRBD2,TGTGCCAGTAGTCTCATAGCGGGGGGGATCTCCTACAATGAGCAGTTCTTC,CASSLIAGGISYNEQFF
.,14,TRBJ2-3,TRBV5-4,TRBD1,TGTGCCAGCAGCCAGGGACAGGGCACAGATACGCAGTATTTT,CASSQGQGTDTQYF
.,15,TRBJ2-1,TRBV7-6,.,TGTGCCAGCAGCTCAGACAGCGTATCCTACAATGAGCAGTTCTTC,CASSSDSVSYNEQFF
.,13,TRBJ1-2,TRBV6-5,.,TGTGCCAGCGCGACAGGAAGGAACTATGGCTACACCTTC,CASATGRNYGYTF
once,13,TRBJ2-1,TRBV10-3,TRBD2,TGTGCCACCCAAAGCGGGGACTACAATGAGCAGTTCTTC,CATQSGDYNEQFF
.,11,TRBJ1-2,TRBV20-1,.,TGCAGTGCTGAACGACTCTATGGCTACACCTTC,CSAERLYGYTF
.,16,TRBJ2-1,TRBV7-9,TRBD2,TGTGCCAGCAGCTTGGGTGCGGGGGGGGCCTACAATGAGCAGTTCTTC,CASSLGAGGAYNEQFF
.,15,TRBJ1-3,TRBV4-2,.,TGTGCCAGCAGCCAAGATGGGCCTACTGGAAACACCATATATTTT,CASSQDGPTGNTIYF
.,18,TRBJ1-2,TRBV10-3,.,TGTGCCATCAGTGAAACGTCGGTCGGGCGGCGGGGGGTCTATGGCTACACCTTC,CAISETSVGRRGVYGYTF
.,16,TRBJ2-1,TRBV5-1,TRBD1,TGCGCCAGCAGCCCTGTGGACAGGGTTTTAGACAATGAGCAGTTCTTC,CASSPVDRVLDNEQFF